This entry lists 2 T cell receptor beta chains sequenced from one sample in a study of cytomegalovirus exposure and HLA in healthy donors. The study ran its PCR with 60 Vbeta and 13 Jbeta primers. The assay was immunoSEQ multiplex PCR, and TCRdb's table has in-frame clones only and misses some. In the table there are approximately 260,000 clones, 85% to 95% of which are singletons. The sequenced sample consisted of PBMCs. These receptors all stem from a girl aged 2 to 9 in good health and CMV-seronegative.

This rearrangement joins TRBV2 to TRBJ2-4; 10 nucleotides line up with TRBD1. CDR1 and CDR2 from the germline V gene are SNHLY and FYNNEI. The CDR3 has 13 amino acids. Trimming removed 7 bases from V and 8 bases from J; junction bases left unmatched: 5. The DNA of the CDR3 is TGTGCCAGCAACGGACAGGGGGTGGACATTCAGTACTTC. Its translation is CASNGQGVDIQYF.

The chain employs TRBV6-5 and TRBJ1-2; 10 bases align to TRBD1. This CDR3 is 16 amino acids long. Unmatched junction bases numbered 7, after V lost 4 bases and J lost 2 bases. CDR1 is MNHEY and CDR2 is SVGAGI in the germline V gene. The CDR3 sequence: CASSLTSGQGNYGYTF. In DNA, the CDR3 is TGTGCCAGCAGTTTGACCTCGGGACAGGGGAACTATGGCTACACCTTC.